The next 3 T cell receptor beta chains were all read from a single sample in a study of T cell responses to AZD1222 COVID-19 vaccine. Sequencing used immunoSEQ multiplex PCR; TCRdb keeps in-frame clones, though not all of them. The sample lists about 120,000 clones; around 90% were seen once. Sample: peripheral blood, taken on day 0 of AZD1222 vaccination. Source of these receptors: an adult in good health.

This chain uses TRBV9 with TRBJ1-4, with 7 bases identical to TRBD1. Germline trimming cut 0 bases from V and 7 bases from J; bases unmatched to any gene: 12. The CDR3 has 17 residues. Germline CDR1 SGDLS, CDR2 YYNGEE. CDR3 amino acids: CASSVGQGKAGSEKLFF. CDR3 sequence (DNA): TGTGCCAGCAGCGTAGGACAGGGAAAGGCTGGTAGTGAAAAACTGTTTTTT.

This sequence joins TRBV5-1 and TRBJ2-3, with 10 positions matching TRBD2. V shed 1 base, J shed 5 bases, and the junction held 7 bases outside the gene matches. CDR3 length: 16 residues. In germline, CDR1 is SGHRS, CDR2 YFSETQ. The CDR3 region is CASSLTLAGAGDTQYF. DNA of the CDR3: TGCGCCAGCAGCTTGACCCTAGCGGGGGCGGGAGATACGCAGTATTTT.

This chain uses TRBV3-1 (or the pseudogene TRBV3-2) with TRBJ1-2, with 8 positions matching TRBD1. V lost 1 base and J lost 2; bases outside the gene matches: 3. This CDR3 comprises 15 residues. The germline V gene encodes CDR1 LGHDT and CDR2 YNNKEL (reference sequence). This chain's CDR3 is CASSQGQGRNYGYTF. The CDR3 bases are TGTGCCAGCAGCCAAGGACAGGGGAGGAACTATGGCTACACCTTC.